This T cell receptor (beta chain) was identified during a study of T cells in Graves' hyperthyroidism and ophthalmopathy (dated by TCRdb to about 2019). Looking at the study overall: Peripheral blood was sampled at the time of initial diagnosis, prior to any treatment. A discovery cohort of approximately 97 patients, roughly 45 with Graves' ophthalmopathy and more than 55 with stable Graves' hyperthyroidism, was used to find distinguishing TCR V-J signatures. The study also compared thyroid tissue and blood T-cell repertoires from a handful of Graves' hyperthyroidism patients. Following sampling, methimazole starting at 30 mg daily was given to hyperthyroidism patients, and high-dose intravenous methylprednisolone was given to ophthalmopathy patients. TCR Vbeta CDR3 sequencing of around 130 peripheral blood samples (under 45 ophthalmopathy, 75 or so hyperthyroidism and some 17 progressor patients) is reported in the paper. The 85 to 100 discovery patients were randomly split 7:3 into training and test sets. An independent validation cohort of about 20 hyperthyroidism patients and 17 patients who later progressed to ophthalmopathy tested prospective prediction of ophthalmopathy. Study-wide conclusions, independent of this receptor: In validation, progression to ophthalmopathy was predicted by the model with nearly 71% sensitivity and 72% to 80% specificity, a median of around 6.5 months before onset. In cross-validation, a model built on a 13 V-J signature told ophthalmopathy apart from stable hyperthyroidism with over 85% sensitivity and 81% to 82% specificity, and in testing the same model reached 80%/75%. Sample size was not statistically predetermined, and blinding of investigators to group allocation was not performed. Most expanded thyroid clonotypes (frequency above 0.001) were also detected in blood, a finding suggesting that blood repertoires may reflect thyroid immune responses.

Only a few counts were recorded for this clonotype. Its antigen remains undetermined. Base qualities were left out, and no much larger clone turns up one base away. Amplification of TCR beta CDR3 regions was carried out from RNA transcripts. The first round of RT-PCR for the TCR CDR3 was performed with the HTBI primer set and the Qiagen OneStep RT-PCR kit. A second multiplex PCR round built the libraries, followed by size selection and purification. Paired-end sequencing of the libraries was performed with 100 bp reads on an Illumina HiSeq2000. The study's processing was this. SOAPnuke was used to process the raw data, throwing out any read that contained adapters or uncalled bases, had a mean Phred below 15, or lacked an exact constant-primer or identifier match. COPE v1.2.5 was used to merge the high-quality paired reads, and each unique nucleotide sequence was defined as a clonotype. MiTCR v1.1 was used to align the clonotypes against IMGT TRBV, TRBD and TRBJ reference segments. Analysis was restricted to V-J combinations with a frequency above 0.0001, which covered roughly 99% of repertoires. The TCS score was defined as the ratio of F50 (clonal expansion) to E x V (chaos), calculated using BLOSUM62-based TCRdist between CDR3 peptides within each V-J. Welch's t-statistics and random forest reduced around 510 V-J features to fewer than 15, which were used in a naive Bayes classifier (R e1071). TCRdb reprocessing: public reads trimmed at Q25 with fastp, clones called with MiXCR, in-frame beta chains kept. For every CDR3 protein sequence, its rows merge into one entry that carries the most common genes and DNA. These V and J calls are TCRdb output, not the study's own analysis. This sample has 400,000 to 550,000 distinct CDR3 sequences in its table, and 24% of those were observed once. The leading ten clones occupy about 11% of the sample.

Moderately to severely active disease, a Clinical Activity Score of at least 3, a NOSPECS grade of at least 4, and a duration under 3 months were present in ophthalmopathy patients. Exclusion was applied to patients with uncontrolled infections, other autoimmune diseases, pregnancy or lactation. Diagnoses were established on the basis of clinical symptoms, serum thyroxine and TRAb, thyroid ultrasound, and orbital computed tomography. Ficoll-Paque density gradient centrifugation was used to isolate PBMCs from 8 to 10 ml of fresh peripheral blood. Total RNA was extracted with Trizol reagent, and quality was checked on an Agilent 2100 Bioanalyzer. Source material: blood. The sequence derives from a woman in her thirties with Graves' ophthalmopathy.

The nucleotide sequence reads TGTGCCAGCAGCCCAGACGGGGGGACAGCCGAGCAGTACTTC. Its translation reads: CASSPDGGTAEQYF. The chain is made from TRBV3-1 and TRBJ2-7; the D gene is possibly TRBD1 or TRBD2, with 7 bases matching each. V was cut back by 4 bases and J by 6 bases, leaving a gap of 16 bases between them. The CDR3 contains 14 residues, cysteine and phenylalanine counted. The retained sequence is limited to the CDR3, 42 bases, with the frame set at the first base. CDR1 and CDR2 are read off the germline V gene (reference sequence) as LGHDT and YNNKEL.